This T cell receptor beta chain derives from a study of blood T cells in healthy people across ages. Points on this clonotype: As yet, its antigen is unknown.

Study observations and caveats: The long-lived group displayed more naive CD4+ cells, plus higher diversity, than the aged donors did. Diversity was estimated from one million T cells, and these estimates were considered underestimates. Per-million-T-cell TCR beta diversity fell roughly linearly with age.

The CDR3 spans 15 residues. Germline loops: CDR1 MGHRA, CDR2 YSYEKL. Trimming shortened V by 3 bases and J by 1 base, and 12 bases separated the two germline ends. The authors ran a second PCR of about 6 to 11 cycles using a sample-barcoded 5' primer and a J-beta primer mix. TCRdb passed the 5' RACE reads through MiXCR, listing each CDR3 protein once. Among fewer than 2,000,000 distinct CDR3 sequences listed, more than 35% were seen once. The sequence was collected from a human donor in good health. Sequenced material: blood. The J gene is TRBJ1-1, the V gene TRBV4-1, with D perhaps TRBD1 (6 bases). The CDR3 DNA follows: TGCGCCAGCAGCCAGGACAGACGTTCGAACACTGAAGCTTTCTTT. Translation: CASSQDRRSNTEAFF.